The entry below describes one T cell receptor (beta chain). The antigen is unknown. This record comes from a study of post-analysis software for immune sequencing data. Findings and caveats of the study: There were several TRBV segments more frequent in patients than controls, and TRBV5-6, TRBV5-1 and TRBV20-1 were among them.

V was trimmed by 3 bases and J by 0 bases, leaving 12 bases between them. The length of the CDR3 is 16 residues. CDR1 is LNHNV and CDR2 is YYDKDF in the germline V gene (reference sequence). cDNA libraries for TCR beta contained unique molecular identifiers. Input of about 0.95 to 10 million T cells yielded 450,000 to 550,000 cDNA molecules. MiXCR was run by TCRdb on the PCR reads, yielding one entry per CDR3 protein. The table shows hundreds of thousands of distinct CDR3 sequences, with over 45% occurring only once. Sequences were obtained from blood. This receptor was identified in a girl aged 2 to 9 with multiple sclerosis. The V and J genes are TRBV15 and TRBJ1-5, with a tentative D call TRBD1 (5 bases). CDR3: CATSSGDGLSNQPQHF. In DNA, the CDR3 is TGTGCCACCAGCAGTGGGGACGGCCTTAGCAATCAGCCCCAGCATTTT.